What follows are 18 T cell receptor beta chains derived from one specimen sequenced in a study of blood T cell repertoires in COVID-19. TCRdb's table, derived via immunoSEQ multiplex PCR, lists solely in-frame clones and lacks some. The top ten clones hold approximately 26% of a sample with fewer than 200,000 clones, 75% to 80% of them seen once. The material sequenced was peripheral blood. The source of these receptors is an older woman with acute or convalescent COVID-19.

The chain joins TRBV2 to TRBJ2-7, with D hard to call. The CDR3 loop spans 13 amino acids. Germline CDR1 is SNHLY and CDR2 is FYNNEI. V was pared by 8 bases and J by 2 bases, with 13 bases between. For the CDR3, the DNA is TGTGCCAGCGCCTTTGGCAGCGCCTACGAGCAGTACTTC. Amino acid sequence: CASAFGSAYEQYF.

V gene TRBV7-2 combines with J gene TRBJ1-1; D is undetermined. The CDR3 covers 14 residues. Germline V lookup: CDR1 SGHTA, CDR2 FQGNSA. V was cut by 5 bases and J by 1 base, with 11 bases left in between. The CDR3 reads CASSLGRENTEAFF. The CDR3 bases are TGTGCCAGCAGCCTAGGACGGGAGAACACTGAAGCTTTCTTT.

The rearrangement joins TRBV6-5 to TRBJ1-5; D may be TRBD1 (5 bases). The CDR3 is 14 residues long. CDR1 and CDR2 from the germline V gene are MNHEY and SVGAGI. V lost 4 bases and J 8 bases, leaving 15 bases between the germline ends. CDR3 sequence reads: CASSSQQVGEPQHF. The CDR3 nucleotides are TGTGCCAGCAGTTCCCAACAGGTAGGGGAGCCCCAGCATTTT.

The chain has TRBV3-1 (or the pseudogene TRBV3-2) and TRBJ2-7, with D tentatively TRBD2 (6 bases). Trimming left V 3 bases short and J 0 bases short, with 15 bases between. This CDR3 spans 16 amino acids. Germline assignment: CDR1 LGHDT and CDR2 YNNKEL (reference sequence). CDR3 amino acids: CASSQRGLFSSYEQYF. The CDR3 DNA is TGTGCCAGCAGCCAGCGGGGTTTATTCTCCTCCTACGAGCAGTACTTC.

The rearrangement uses TRBV7-3 and TRBJ2-1; possible D gene TRBD1, 6 bases. Trimming pared 2 bases from V and 7 bases from J, leaving 15 bases between. Germline CDR1 and CDR2: SGHTA and FQGTGA. The length of the CDR3 is 15 residues. CDR3 coding DNA: TGTGCCAGCAGCTTAGGACAGACCAATGTTAATGAGCAGTTCTTC. This sequence encodes CASSLGQTNVNEQFF.

This chain links TRBV19 with TRBJ1-5; a weak D match, TRBD1 (5 bases). Germline CDR1 LNHDA, CDR2 SQIVND (reference sequence). The CDR3 contains 15 residues. V lost 9 bases to trimming and J lost 1 base, with 16 bases between them. CDR3 sequence: CASNRQGRSNQPQHF. The CDR3 DNA is TGTGCCAGCAACAGGCAGGGTCGGAGCAATCAGCCCCAGCATTTT.

The rearrangement uses TRBV5-1 and TRBJ1-2; no firm D call. Germline V gene lookup returns CDR1 SGHRS and CDR2 YFSETQ. The CDR3 runs to 14 residues. V was clipped by 0 bases and J by 0 bases, with 6 bases between them. The CDR3 region is CASSLGSANYGYTF. The CDR3 bases are TGCGCCAGCAGCTTGGGCAGCGCTAACTATGGCTACACCTTC.

This clone is a singleton in its sample. The rearrangement uses TRBV5-1 and TRBJ2-5, with D perhaps matching TRBD2 (6 bases). The CDR3 extends over 13 amino acids. Germline CDR1 and CDR2: SGHRS and YFSETQ. Trimming took off 3 bases at V and 3 bases at J, with 9 bases between the two ends. The CDR3, as DNA: TGCGCCAGCAGCTGGGGACTGGAAGAGACCCAGTACTTC. Translated, it gives CASSWGLEETQYF.

The chain uses TRBV29-1 and TRBJ1-1; D ambiguous. V lost 5 bases and J 4 bases, leaving 8 bases between the germline ends. Germline assignment: CDR1 SQVTM and CDR2 ANQGSEA. The CDR3 is made up of 11 amino acids. The CDR3 nucleotides are TGCAGCGTTTCTGGAGTCACTGAAGCTTTCTTT. This codes for CSVSGVTEAFF.

CDR3 bases: TGTGCCAGCAGCCAAGATCAGGGATCCTCCTATGGCTACACCTTC. It codes for CASSQDQGSSYGYTF. The V gene is TRBV3-1 (or the pseudogene TRBV3-2), the J gene TRBJ1-2; D perhaps matches TRBD1 (5 bases). Trimming stripped 0 bases from V and 4 bases from J, with 12 bases between. The CDR3 has 15 amino acids. Germline V gene sequence: CDR1 LGHDT, CDR2 YNNKEL (reference sequence).

The V call is TRBV19, the J call TRBJ1-5; weak D call: TRBD1 (5 bases). The ends were cut back, 4 bases at V and 5 bases at J, with 6 bases in the middle. From germline, CDR1 is LNHDA and CDR2 SQIVND (reference sequence). The length of the CDR3 is 12 residues. This chain's CDR3 is CASSTGYQPQHF. The CDR3 DNA sequence: TGTGCCAGTAGTACAGGGTATCAGCCCCAGCATTTT.

The chain employs TRBV30 and TRBJ2-7, with D tentatively TRBD1 (6 bases). The germline V gene encodes CDR1 GTSNPN and CDR2 SVGIG (reference sequence). This CDR3 spans 13 amino acids. Trimming cost V 4 bases and J 3 bases, with 13 bases left between them. The CDR3 sequence: CAWTRRGNYEQYF. The CDR3 DNA reads TGTGCCTGGACTCGCAGGGGTAACTACGAGCAGTACTTC.

This clone turned up a few times. This CDR3 is CASSRRTVHEQYF. In DNA, the CDR3 is TGTGCCAGCTCACGGCGGACAGTACACGAGCAGTACTTC. V and J are TRBV18 and TRBJ2-7; tentatively, D is TRBD1 (6 bases). The CDR3 sequence is 13 residues long. Germline CDR1 and CDR2: KGHSH and LQKENI. V was shortened by 4 bases and J by 5 bases, with 12 bases between the two germline ends.

The rearrangement links TRBV19 to TRBJ2-1; 7 bases align to TRBD1. Looked up from germline, CDR1 is LNHDA and CDR2 is SQIVND (reference sequence). The V and J ends lost 3 bases and 0 bases, in that order; junction bases with no gene match: 2. The CDR3 is 15 amino acids. The CDR3 loop is CASSIQGVSYNEQFF. As DNA, the CDR3 is TGTGCCAGTAGTATCCAGGGGGTCTCCTACAATGAGCAGTTCTTC. Full variable domain (remainder filled in from reference TRBV19 and TRBJ2-1): DGGITQSPKYLFRKEGQNVTLSCEQNLNHDAMYWYRQDPGQGLRLIYYSQIVNDFQKGDIAEGYSVSREKKESFPLTVTSAQKNPTAFYLCASSIQGVSYNEQFFGPGTRLTVL.

This chain links TRBV10-3 with TRBJ1-2; 7 bases agree with TRBD1. V shed 0 bases and J 6 bases; nucleotides not matched to a gene: 16. CDR3 size: 18 residues. Per the germline V gene, CDR1 is ENHRY and CDR2 is SYGVKD. CDR3 in DNA: TGTGCCATCAGTGAGTCATCACCAACAGGGGTCCCAAGGCATGGCTACACCTTC. It yields the protein CAISESSPTGVPRHGYTF.

Only one count was recorded for this clone. The chain links TRBV7-6 to TRBJ2-5; D remains ambiguous. V lost 2 bases and J 5 bases, leaving 12 bases between the germline ends. Germline V gene sequence: CDR1 SGHVS, CDR2 FNYEAQ. CDR3 length equals 14 residues. CDR3 sequence reads: CASSLYGNSETQYF. The CDR3, as DNA: TGTGCCAGCAGCTTATATGGCAATTCGGAGACCCAGTACTTC.

V gene TRBV3-1 (or the pseudogene TRBV3-2) combines with J gene TRBJ1-2; D gene unclear. Germline CDR1 reads LGHDT; CDR2 reads YNNKEL (reference sequence). The CDR3 runs 12 residues. Trimming stripped 2 bases from V and 8 bases from J, with 9 bases between. Here the CDR3 DNA reads TGTGCCAGCAGCCAATCGGGGTACGGCTACACCTTC. This sequence encodes CASSQSGYGYTF.

This clone was counted a few times. The chain employs TRBV28 and TRBJ1-2, with D possibly matching TRBD1 (5 bases). The ends were cut back, 5 bases at V and 4 bases at J, with 14 bases in the middle. CDR1 and CDR2 from the germline V gene are MDHEN and SYDVKM. This CDR3 is 14 amino acids long. As DNA, the CDR3 is TGTGCCAGCAGTCAGGGCAAGTCCTCCTATGGCTACACCTTC. It specifies CASSQGKSSYGYTF.